This passage covers 26 T cell receptor beta chains from one sample sequenced in a study of T cell responses to AZD1222 COVID-19 vaccine. Clones were sequenced by immunoSEQ multiplex PCR, and TCRdb holds only the in-frame ones, with some missing. The sample lists 50,000 to 60,000 clones, about 90% occurring once. The sequenced sample was peripheral blood, obtained on day 0 of AZD1222 vaccination. The source is an adult in good health.

This chain connects TRBV2 to TRBJ1-3, with 8 bases matching TRBD1. Germline values: CDR1 SNHLY, CDR2 FYNNEI. Losses at the gene ends were 7 bases for V and 2 bases for J; bases not matched to a gene: 7. CDR3 length: 15 amino acids. The CDR3 nucleotides are TGTGCCAGCATCAGACAGGGGCAGACTGGAAACACCATATATTTT. Translating it yields CASIRQGQTGNTIYF.

This clone has just one count. The chain couples TRBV18 to TRBJ2-2, with TRBD1 as a possible D gene (7 bases). Trimming cost V 5 bases and J 3 bases, with 13 bases left between them. CDR1 is KGHSH, CDR2 LQKENI, per germline. This CDR3 has 15 amino acids. The CDR3 reads CASSSLRGDTGELFF. The CDR3 DNA sequence: TGTGCCAGCTCATCACTCAGGGGGGACACCGGGGAGCTGTTTTTT. The variable domain in full, with the rest retrieved from reference TRBV18 and TRBJ2-2, is NAGVMQNPRHLVRRRGQEARLRCSPMKGHSHVYWYRQLPEEGLKFMVYLQKENIIDESGMPKERFSAEFPKEGPSILRIQQVVRGDSAAYFCASSSLRGDTGELFFGEGSRLTVL.

This chain joins TRBV7-8 and TRBJ2-1, with no clear D. The CDR3 is 15 residues long. CDR1 is SGHVS, CDR2 FQNEAQ, per germline. V was pared by 4 bases and J by 0 bases, with 10 bases between. This CDR3 is CASSSSLSSYNEQFF. DNA for the CDR3: TGTGCCAGCAGCTCTTCCTTGAGCTCCTACAATGAGCAGTTCTTC.

V gene TRBV30 combines with J gene TRBJ1-4; D possibly corresponds to TRBD1 (6 bases). Germline V CDR1 and CDR2: GTSNPN, SVGIG (reference sequence). CDR3 size: 14 residues. The V end lost 2 bases, the J end lost 8 bases, and 15 bases lay between the germline ends. As DNA, the CDR3 is TGTGCCTGGAGTAAACAGGGTGGAAACGAAAAACTGTTTTTT. Translation: CAWSKQGGNEKLFF.

CDR3 in DNA: TGTGCCAGCAGCCCAGAGGAGGGGGCGAACACTGAAGCTTTCTTT. Translation: CASSPEEGANTEAFF. The J gene is TRBJ1-1, the V gene TRBV5-4; TRBD1 agrees at 7 bases. The V gene end was trimmed by 4 bases and the J gene end by 1 base; junction bases not matched to a gene: 7. Per the germline V gene, CDR1 is SGHNT and CDR2 is YYREEE (reference sequence). This CDR3 has 15 amino acids.

The chain employs TRBV9 and TRBJ2-1, with D hard to call. The CDR3 totals 12 residues. From germline, CDR1 is SGDLS and CDR2 YYNGEE. V was pared by 4 bases and J by 5 bases, with 7 bases between. The CDR3 region has the DNA TGTGCCAGCAGCCCACCCGACAATGAGCAGTTCTTC. Amino acid sequence: CASSPPDNEQFF.

This chain links TRBV2 with TRBJ1-1; D not resolved. Looked up from germline, CDR1 is SNHLY and CDR2 is FYNNEI. This CDR3 spans 12 amino acids. V was clipped by 7 bases and J by 5 bases, with 11 bases between them. The CDR3 loop is CASTLRRTEAFF. CDR3 in DNA: TGTGCCAGCACCTTGAGGCGTACTGAAGCTTTCTTT.

The chain recombines TRBV6-2 or TRBV6-3 with TRBJ1-2; no definite D call. The CDR3 sequence is 13 residues long. Germline values: CDR1 MNHEY, CDR2 SVGEGT. V lost 4 bases to trimming and J lost 4 bases, with 10 bases between them. CDR3 DNA: TGTGCCAGCAGTTTTGGACGCTCCTATGGCTACACCTTC. This translates into CASSFGRSYGYTF.

This rearrangement joins TRBV2 to TRBJ2-7; 10 bases are a match to TRBD2. Looked up from germline, CDR1 is SNHLY and CDR2 is FYNNEI. The CDR3 loop spans 16 amino acids. The V and J ends lost 3 bases and 4 bases, in that order; junction bases with no gene match: 9. The CDR3 is CASSELAGGQGYEQYF. The CDR3 nucleotides are TGTGCCAGCAGTGAGTTAGCGGGAGGTCAGGGGTACGAGCAGTACTTC.

The CDR3 sequence: CASSQVKGQGGYQETQYF. CDR3 sequence (DNA): TGTGCCAGCAGCCAGGTTAAGGGGCAGGGAGGGTACCAAGAGACCCAGTACTTC. The rearrangement joins TRBV3-1 (or the pseudogene TRBV3-2) to TRBJ2-5; 7 nucleotides line up with TRBD2. J lost 0 bases, V lost 3 bases, and 13 bases had no gene match. CDR1 and CDR2 from the germline V gene are LGHDT and YNNKEL (reference sequence). The CDR3 covers 18 residues.

A word on this clone: A junction boundary mismatches the germline segment, possibly from a read error. Other DNA sequences in the sample encode the same CDR3. The chain couples TRBV7-9 to TRBJ2-5; 13 nucleotides align to TRBD2. Germline V gene sequence: CDR1 SEHNR, CDR2 FQNEAQ (reference sequence). This CDR3 is built from 14 residues. In DNA, the CDR3 is TGTGCCAGCAGCCCAGGACTAGCGGGAGAGACCCAATACTTC. As protein: CASSPGLAGETQYF. The whole variable domain, filled in from reference TRBV7-9 and TRBJ2-5, reads DTGVSQNPRHKITKRGQNVTFRCDPISEHNRLYWYRQTLGQGPEFLTYFQNEAQLEKSRLLSDRFSAERPKGSFSTLEIQRTEQGDSAMYLCASSPGLAGETQYFGPGTRLLVL.

CDR3 region: CASSLAVGEGTTIYF. The CDR3 DNA reads as TGTGCCAGCAGCTTGGCCGTGGGAGAGGGGACCACCATATATTTT. The chain uses TRBV5-5 and TRBJ1-3; tentatively, D is TRBD1 (5 bases). Germline values: CDR1 SGHKS, CDR2 YYEKEE (reference sequence). Trimming left V 0 bases short and J 9 bases short, with 16 bases between. This CDR3 is 15 amino acids long. Full variable domain (missing parts from reference TRBV5-5 and TRBJ1-3): DAGVTQSPTHLIKTRGQQVTLRCSPISGHKSVSWYQQVLGQGPQFIFQYYEKEERGRGNFPDRFSARQFPNYSSELNVNALLLGDSALYLCASSLAVGEGTTIYFGEGSWLTVV.

This chain connects TRBV29-1 to TRBJ1-1; the D gene is possibly TRBD1 (5 bases). The CDR3 loop spans 12 amino acids. From germline, CDR1 is SQVTM and CDR2 ANQGSEA. V lost 4 bases to trimming and J lost 4 bases, with 10 bases between them. CDR3 residues: CSVVGDLTEAFF. For the CDR3, the DNA is TGCAGCGTTGTAGGGGACCTCACTGAAGCTTTCTTT. The full variable domain, its missing parts supplied by reference TRBV29-1 and TRBJ1-1, is SAVISQKPSRDICQRGTSLTIQCQVDSQVTMMFWYRQQPGQSLTLIATANQGSEATYESGFVIDKFPISRPNLTFSTLTVSNMSPEDSSIYLCSVVGDLTEAFFGQGTRLTVV.

This clone appeared a single time. The chain couples TRBV29-1 to TRBJ2-7, with 7 bases fitting TRBD2. Germline CDR1 SQVTM, CDR2 ANQGSEA. The CDR3 runs 17 residues. Unmatched junction bases numbered 17, after V lost 4 bases and J lost 2 bases. CDR3 region: CSVAVQRDRQYTYEQYF. The CDR3 coding sequence is TGCAGCGTTGCCGTCCAGCGGGACCGACAGTATACCTACGAGCAGTACTTC.

The rearrangement links TRBV30 to TRBJ1-3; TRBD1 is a possible D gene (5 bases). Trimming took 5 bases from V and 0 from J, leaving 11 bases between them. The CDR3 is made up of 14 amino acids. Germline CDR1 GTSNPN, CDR2 SVGIG (reference sequence). CDR3 loop: CAWQTATSGNTIYF. CDR3 DNA: TGTGCCTGGCAGACAGCTACCTCTGGAAACACCATATATTTT. The entire variable domain, with the rest obtained from reference TRBV30 and TRBJ1-3, is as follows: SQTIHQWPATLVQPVGSPLSLECTVEGTSNPNLYWYRQAAGRGLQLLFYSVGIGQISSEVPQNLSASRPQDRQFILSSKKLLLSDSGFYLCAWQTATSGNTIYFGEGSWLTVV.

This rearrangement joins TRBV6-1 to TRBJ1-5; tentative D call: TRBD1 (6 bases). CDR3 length: 15 amino acids. Per the germline V gene, CDR1 is MNHNS and CDR2 is SASEGT. Deletions cut 1 base from V and 6 bases from J, with 13 bases between. CDR3 amino acids: CASSEGGGQGQPQHF. In DNA, the CDR3 is TGTGCCAGCAGTGAAGGAGGGGGGCAGGGTCAGCCCCAGCATTTT.

The genes are TRBV5-8 and TRBJ1-3; possibly TRBD1 for D (5 bases). The V and J ends lost 4 bases and 7 bases respectively, with 18 bases between them. The germline gives CDR1 SGHTS, CDR2 YDEGEE. CDR3 length: 15 residues. DNA of the CDR3: TGTGCCAGCAGCAAAAACCGGGGCCGTATTAACACCATATATTTT. It translates to CASSKNRGRINTIYF.

This chain links TRBV7-2 with TRBJ1-2; possibly TRBD1 for D (6 bases). This CDR3 is built from 14 residues. The V and J ends lost 1 base and 3 bases respectively, with 9 bases between them. Germline loops: CDR1 SGHTA, CDR2 FQGNSA. CDR3 residues: CASSLGQDYYGYTF. The CDR3 coding sequence is TGTGCCAGCAGCTTAGGACAGGACTACTATGGCTACACCTTC.

CDR3 bases: TGTGCCAGCAGCCTAACTAGCGGAGCCTCCTACAATGAGCAGTTCTTC. Its translation is CASSLTSGASYNEQFF. The rearrangement uses TRBV7-8 and TRBJ2-1; 8 bases fit TRBD2. The CDR3 runs to 16 residues. CDR1 and CDR2 from the germline V gene are SGHVS and FQNEAQ. The trim removed 5 bases at V and 0 bases at J, leaving 6 bases unmatched.

V usage is TRBV9 and J usage is TRBJ2-2; 14 bases are shared with TRBD2. CDR3 length: 18 residues. V lost 2 bases and J lost 6; bases outside the gene matches: 9. CDR1 SGDLS and CDR2 YYNGEE come from the germline V gene. The CDR3 loop is CASSVTSGRAVGAGELFF. CDR3 DNA sequence: TGTGCCAGCAGCGTGACTAGCGGGAGGGCCGTTGGGGCCGGGGAGCTGTTTTTT.

The chain has TRBV4-1 and TRBJ2-5; D possibly corresponds to TRBD2 (5 bases). Germline-derived CDR1 and CDR2 are MGHRA and YSYEKL. Trimming took 1 base from V and 4 from J, leaving 16 bases between them. CDR3 length equals 16 residues. CDR3 residues: CASSQGPSGQTETQYF. In nucleotides, the CDR3 is TGCGCCAGCAGCCAAGGTCCAAGCGGCCAGACAGAGACCCAGTACTTC.

The chain uses TRBV5-1 and TRBJ2-3, with D possibly TRBD1 on 5 matching bases. V was clipped by 1 base and J by 2 bases, with 8 bases between them. This CDR3 has 14 amino acids. The germline gives CDR1 SGHRS, CDR2 YFSETQ. The CDR3 nucleotides are TGCGCCAGCAGCTTGCCAGGGTACACAGATACGCAGTATTTT. Its protein product is CASSLPGYTDTQYF.

The chain combines TRBV19 with TRBJ1-1; D might be TRBD1 (6 bases). Germline V lookup: CDR1 LNHDA, CDR2 SQIVND (reference sequence). The CDR3 runs 15 residues. V lost 6 bases and J lost 1, with 15 bases in between. CDR3 sequence: CASRPHSDRNTEAFF. DNA for the CDR3: TGTGCCAGTAGACCACATTCGGACAGGAACACTGAAGCTTTCTTT.

V and J are TRBV19 and TRBJ1-3; D gene unclear. The V gene's germline CDR1 is LNHDA and CDR2 SQIVND (reference sequence). There are 15 residues in the CDR3. V gave up 4 bases and J gave up 4 bases, with 14 bases separating them. DNA for the CDR3: TGTGCCAGTAGTACCTACACAGCCGCCGGAAACACCATATATTTT. Translating gives CASSTYTAAGNTIYF.

This rearrangement joins TRBV30 to TRBJ2-3; 8 nucleotides agree with TRBD1. The CDR3 spans 15 residues. Trimming cost V 4 bases and J 3 bases; bases outside gene matches: 9. Germline V gene lookup returns CDR1 GTSNPN and CDR2 SVGIG (reference sequence). The chain's CDR3 is CAWNQDRVGTDTQYF. In DNA, the CDR3 is TGTGCCTGGAACCAGGACAGGGTAGGGACAGATACGCAGTATTTT.

This clone has a handful of counts. This specimen includes other DNA sequences encoding the same CDR3. The rearrangement joins TRBV7-2 to TRBJ1-2; weak D call: TRBD1 (6 bases). CDR3 length: 13 residues. Germline V gene lookup returns CDR1 SGHTA and CDR2 FQGNSA. The germline V and J ends were trimmed by 3 bases and 3 bases, with 8 bases remaining between them. CDR3 residues: CASSLAGDYGYTF. CDR3 nucleotides: TGTGCCAGCAGCTTGGCAGGGGACTATGGCTACACCTTC.